A single T cell receptor beta chain is shown here with its context. Its target antigen remains unknown. No base qualities exist here, and no much larger clone lies one base off it. All donors were healthy Caucasians. Three pairs of female monozygotic twins, all aged about 18 to 30 years, made up the twin cohort. Positive isolation kits from Invitrogen were used to isolate CD4+ and CD8+ T cell populations. Inclusive of the bounding cysteine and phenylalanine, the CDR3 is 13 residues long. This entry keeps only the CDR3 DNA: 39 bases, framed from base 1. The germline V gene gives CDR1 as WSHSY and CDR2 as SAAADI. The V and J ends are trimmed by 6 bases and 4 bases, leaving 10 bases between them. The record originates from a study of identical twins (dated by TCRdb to the mid-2010s). A note on the overall study: TCR alpha and beta repertoires from monozygotic twins, unrelated adults of various ages and cord blood were deep-sequenced to test whether fetal clonotypes persist. To rule out contamination, the twin experiments were replicated at different times with different library preparation protocols. Points the paper makes about the study in general: In beta out-of-frame sequences, excess twin sharing was weaker, because having fewer shared sequences lowered the signal-to-noise ratio. In monozygotic twins, recombination models systematically underestimated out-of-frame TCR alpha sharing, but the models matched the sharing seen between unrelated individuals. Fewer insertions were carried by abundant cord blood beta clonotypes, a similar but weaker trend appeared in young adult naive repertoires, and no such trend appeared in memory repertoires. Because the same donors could not be followed over many years, conclusions were based on cross-sectional statistical analysis. Out-of-frame TCR alpha sequences shared between twins showed an excess of low generation-probability sequences compared with coincidental sharing between unrelated individuals. Zero-insertion analyses could be partly confounded by invariant T cells such as MAIT and iNKT, although diverse VJ usage argued against such confounding for most clonotypes.

Library preparation used 5' RACE. Sequencer: Illumina HiSeq 2000. A universal primer binding site was added through template switching, and the final cDNA carried a unique molecular identifier so that TCR cDNA molecules could be counted accurately. Specific primers in the conserved constant-segment region were used to synthesize first-strand cDNA for the TCR alpha and beta chains. To control for contamination, every cDNA library was double barcoded, receiving both a SMART-Mk sample barcode and Illumina barcodes. TruSeq adapter sequences along with Illumina sample barcodes were introduced in two successive PCR steps. TCR alpha and beta cDNA libraries were sequenced on the Illumina HiSeq platform with custom primers. Concerning the study's data processing: Raw reads were processed with MiGEC to extract unique molecular identifiers, and MiXCR was used to determine CDR3 positions. For each individual, recombination models were inferred using an EM algorithm with the repgenHMM and IGoR tools. The analysis of shared clonotypes was done with the tcR package in R, with sharing normalized by the product of cloneset sizes. To study raw recombination free of thymic and clonal selection effects, out-of-frame nonproductive sequences were analyzed. TCRdb reanalyzed the raw reads on its own, using fastp at Q25 for trimming and MiXCR for clone calling, and kept in-frame beta chains. Each CDR3 protein gets just one entry, which takes the most common genes and DNA from the rows behind it. TCRdb, not the authors, supplied the V and J calls. This sample is represented by hundreds of thousands of distinct CDR3 sequences; approximately 6.8% of them were singletons. Clones ranked in the top ten supply under 6% of the sample.

This sample also belongs to another study, concerning yellow fever vaccine responses in identical twins. Per the second study: The authors reported that the T cell response to vaccination in identical twins appeared partly convergent and partly personalized. The study precisely tracked vaccine-responding T cell clones in identical twins.

The chain couples TRBV10-2 to TRBJ1-5, with an unclear D gene assignment. The clonotype comes from a woman between 18 and 29 years old in good health. Specimen: CD8+ T cells sorted from blood. The sequenced DNA: TGCGCCAGCAGCGCGGACGGGAATCAGCCCCAGCATTTT. It translates to CASSADGNQPQHF.